This TCR beta chain came from a study of blood T cell repertoires in COVID-19. Background on the study: Both acute and convalescent COVID-19 samples were obtained from the United States, Italy and Spain. Sources were T cells, B-cell-depleted T cells, or PBMCs; the material itself was cDNA or gDNA.

Original analysis: Estimated nucleated cell counts came from reference gene primer amplification. Sequencing was performed with immunoSEQ multiplex PCR; in TCRdb, only in-frame clones are kept and a portion is missing. The V and J calls and clone size are taken from that table; D and trimming were inferred from the DNA. The sample lists over 200,000 clones; about 87% were seen once. CDR1 is GTSNPN and CDR2 is SVGIG in the germline V gene (reference sequence). There are 12 residues in the CDR3. Note on this clone: Germline and junction disagree at one end, which may indicate a read error.

Seattle patients were enrolled while actively infected and followed longitudinally. The sequence was obtained from a man aged 25-45 years with COVID-19, enrolled during active disease. Sequencing was done on a sample of peripheral blood. V gene TRBV30 combines with J gene TRBJ1-3; 9 nucleotides match TRBD1. The CDR3 sequence is CAWSGPGQGIHF. DNA of the CDR3: TGTGCCTGGAGTGGGCCGGGACAGGGTATCCATTTT. The variable domain in full, completed from reference TRBV30 and TRBJ1-3, reads SQTIHQWPATLVQPVGSPLSLECTVEGTSNPNLYWYRQAAGRGLQLLFYSVGIGQISSEVPQNLSASRPQDRQFILSSKKLLLSDSGFYLCAWSGPGQGIHFGEGSWLTVV.